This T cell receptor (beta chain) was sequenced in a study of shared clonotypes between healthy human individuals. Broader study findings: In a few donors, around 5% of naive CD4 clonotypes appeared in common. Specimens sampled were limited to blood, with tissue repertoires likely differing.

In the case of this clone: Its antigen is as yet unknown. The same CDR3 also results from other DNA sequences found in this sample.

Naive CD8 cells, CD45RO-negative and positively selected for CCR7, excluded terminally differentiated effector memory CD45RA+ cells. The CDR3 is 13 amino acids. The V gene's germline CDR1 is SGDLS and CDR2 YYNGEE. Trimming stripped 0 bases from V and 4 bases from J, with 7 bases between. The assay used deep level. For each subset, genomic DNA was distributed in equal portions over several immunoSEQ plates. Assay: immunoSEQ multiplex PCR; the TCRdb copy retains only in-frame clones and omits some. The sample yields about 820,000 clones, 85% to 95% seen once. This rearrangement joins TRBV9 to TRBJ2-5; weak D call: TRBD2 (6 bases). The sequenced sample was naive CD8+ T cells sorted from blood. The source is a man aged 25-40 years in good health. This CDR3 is CASSVAGGETQYF. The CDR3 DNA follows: TGTGCCAGCAGCGTAGCCGGGGGAGAGACCCAGTACTTC.